Listed here are 8 T cell receptor beta chains from one sample, sequenced in a study of tumor-infiltrating lymphocytes in localized non-small cell lung cancer. Sequenced by immunoSEQ multiplex PCR; TCRdb stores in-frame clones only, minus some. The data contain under 8,500 clones, about 77% of them singletons. Specimen: lung tumor tissue. These receptors were obtained from a human donor with non-small cell lung cancer.

The J gene is TRBJ1-1, the V gene TRBV18; no clear D gene. Trimming removed 0 bases from V and 4 bases from J, with 12 bases in between. The CDR3 sequence is 15 residues long. Per the germline V gene, CDR1 is KGHSH and CDR2 is LQKENI. The CDR3: CASSPPDSPGTEAFF. The CDR3 DNA is TGTGCCAGCTCACCACCGGATTCGCCAGGCACTGAAGCTTTCTTT.

CDR3 protein: CASSFPLAGGPGEQFF. The CDR3 DNA sequence: TGCGCCAGCAGCTTCCCACTAGCGGGAGGGCCCGGGGAGCAGTTCTTC. The chain recombines TRBV5-1 with TRBJ2-1; TRBD2 matches at 13 bases. V lost 2 bases, J lost 10 bases, and 9 bases stayed unmatched. The CDR3 runs 16 residues. Germline loops: CDR1 SGHRS, CDR2 YFSETQ.

This chain joins TRBV29-1 and TRBJ1-3; D is perhaps TRBD1 (5 bases). Germline V gene sequence: CDR1 SQVTM, CDR2 ANQGSEA. Trimming pared 6 bases from V and 0 bases from J, leaving 12 bases between. The CDR3 is 14 amino acids. CDR3 amino acids: CSVTGGNSGNTIYF. CDR3 DNA sequence: TGCAGCGTAACAGGAGGAAACTCTGGAAACACCATATATTTT.

The chain has TRBV7-9 and TRBJ2-7; 11 bases are a match to TRBD1. The J segment lost 4 bases and the V segment lost 3 bases, leaving 2 bases of the junction unmatched. Germline loops: CDR1 SEHNR, CDR2 FQNEAQ (reference sequence). The CDR3 runs to 14 residues. Here the CDR3 reads CASSFGTGGYEQYF. CDR3 coding DNA: TGTGCCAGCAGCTTCGGGACAGGGGGGTACGAGCAGTACTTC.

This rearrangement joins TRBV11-2 to TRBJ2-7; 8 bases align to TRBD1. The CDR3 runs to 13 residues. The junction had 8 bases not matched to a gene; V was cut back by 7 bases and J by 6 bases. The germline V gene encodes CDR1 SGHAT and CDR2 FQNNGV. CDR3 in amino acids: CASTRDRGGEQYF. The CDR3 DNA sequence: TGTGCCAGCACCCGCGACAGGGGTGGCGAGCAGTACTTC. The whole variable domain, filled in from reference TRBV11-2 and TRBJ2-7, reads EAGVAQSPRYKIIEKRQSVAFWCNPISGHATLYWYQQILGQGPKLLIQFQNNGVVDDSQLPKDRFSAERLKGVDSTLKIQPAKLEDSAVYLCASTRDRGGEQYFGPGTRLTVT.

This clone was recorded once. The CDR3, as DNA: TGTGCCAGCTCACCAAAGACTAGCGGGAGGACCCTCTACGAGCAGTACTTC. It yields the protein CASSPKTSGRTLYEQYF. The chain employs TRBV18 and TRBJ2-7; 13 nucleotides line up with TRBD2. Trimming took 2 bases from V and 3 from J; bases not matched to a gene: 7. This CDR3 region has 17 residues. Germline V lookup: CDR1 KGHSH, CDR2 LQKENI.

The rearrangement uses TRBV6-5 and TRBJ1-2; 8 bases align to TRBD1. This CDR3 has 14 residues. Looked up from germline, CDR1 is MNHEY and CDR2 is SVGAGI. J gave up 4 bases and V 7 bases, and 8 bases lay outside the gene matches. The CDR3: CASTPADRGYGYTF. DNA of the CDR3: TGTGCCAGCACCCCAGCAGACAGGGGCTATGGCTACACCTTC.

This clone was observed a handful of times. This chain joins TRBV6-5 and TRBJ1-5, with D perhaps TRBD1 (5 bases). Germline loops: CDR1 MNHEY, CDR2 SVGAGI. Trimming took off 8 bases at V and 6 bases at J, with 14 bases between the two ends. The CDR3 runs 13 residues. In DNA, the CDR3 is TGTGCCAGCGGGGAGGGGCGTCGTCAGCCCCAGCATTTT. Residues: CASGEGRRQPQHF.